The 14 T cell receptor beta chains presented below share a single source sample, sequenced in a study of Tregs in tolerant kidney transplant recipients. Measured with immunoSEQ multiplex PCR; TCRdb has only the in-frame clones, and not every one. Found here are about 240,000 clones, about 80% of them singletons; the top ten hold 0.5% to 0.65%. Sequencing was done on a sample of CD4+ T cells from blood. Receptors were obtained from a human donor in good health.

Only one count was recorded for this clone. The chain employs TRBV7-6 and TRBJ2-1; the match to TRBD2 covers 8 bases. Germline CDR1 SGHVS, CDR2 FNYEAQ. V was pared by 7 bases and J by 4 bases, with 9 bases of the junction left unmatched. This CDR3 has 15 amino acids. CDR3: CASTSGTRPYNEQFF. As DNA, the CDR3 is TGTGCCAGCACCTCCGGGACTAGACCATACAATGAGCAGTTCTTC.

The chain recombines TRBV6-5 with TRBJ1-2, with a possible D match to TRBD1 (6 bases). This CDR3 contains 12 residues. Germline V lookup: CDR1 MNHEY, CDR2 SVGAGI. Trimming removed 6 bases from V and 6 bases from J, with 11 bases in between. As DNA, the CDR3 is TGTGCCAGCAGGCGTGAGGGGGATGGCTACACCTTC. Its translation is CASRREGDGYTF.

The chain joins TRBV19 to TRBJ1-1; 7 bases are a match to TRBD1. CDR1 is LNHDA and CDR2 is SQIVND in the germline V gene (reference sequence). This CDR3 is built from 14 residues. V lost 5 bases to trimming and J lost 2 bases; unmatched junction nucleotides: 5. The CDR3 loop reads CASSLRDSNTEAFF. The CDR3 coding sequence is TGTGCCAGTAGTCTCCGGGACAGCAACACTGAAGCTTTCTTT.

The chain combines TRBV28 with TRBJ1-4; TRBD1 is a possible D gene (5 bases). Germline V gene lookup returns CDR1 MDHEN and CDR2 SYDVKM. Trimming left V 2 bases short and J 5 bases short, with 15 bases between. This CDR3 comprises 16 residues. The CDR3 DNA follows: TGTGCCAGCAGTTTAGAAGGGACCGCACACAATGAAAAACTGTTTTTT. Amino acids: CASSLEGTAHNEKLFF.

V usage is TRBV18 and J usage is TRBJ1-2; the match to TRBD1 covers 9 bases. The length of the CDR3 is 14 residues. The V segment lost 3 bases and the J segment 6 bases; nucleotides outside the gene matches: 5. The V gene's germline CDR1 is KGHSH and CDR2 LQKENI. CDR3 nucleotides: TGTGCCAGCTCACCGGGACAGGGAGGAGATGGCTACACCTTC. Its protein is CASSPGQGGDGYTF.

The chain employs TRBV9 and TRBJ1-1; D gene unclear. V dropped 0 bases and J dropped 6 bases, with 12 bases sitting between them. Germline values: CDR1 SGDLS, CDR2 YYNGEE. The length of the CDR3 is 14 residues. The CDR3 bases are TGTGCCAGCAGCGTAGCTGAGATTAGGGCTGAAGCTTTCTTT. This sequence encodes CASSVAEIRAEAFF.

The genes are TRBV18 and TRBJ2-1; D may be TRBD1 (6 bases). The V end was cut by 2 bases, the J end by 8 bases, with 13 bases between. This CDR3 is built from 14 residues. Germline V CDR1 and CDR2: KGHSH, LQKENI. The CDR3 nucleotides are TGTGCCAGCTCACCAATCACAGGGTCCTATGAGCAGTTCTTC. Amino acid sequence: CASSPITGSYEQFF.

This clone was counted between two and nine times. The chain joins TRBV4-1 to TRBJ2-3; TRBD2 matches at 10 bases. Germline V gene data show CDR1 as MGHRA and CDR2 as YSYEKL. J lost 3 bases, V lost 1 base, and 7 bases had no gene match. CDR3 length equals 17 residues. The CDR3 protein is CASSQGLAGVGTDTQYF. Written as DNA, the CDR3 is TGCGCCAGCAGCCAAGGTCTAGCGGGAGTCGGTACAGATACGCAGTATTTT.

The rearrangement uses TRBV11-3 and TRBJ1-1; 12 bases fit TRBD1. This CDR3 spans 12 amino acids. The ends lost 4 bases at V and 11 bases at J; junction bases unmatched: 2. CDR1 SGHNT and CDR2 YENEEA come from the germline V gene. CDR3 sequence reads: CASSSGQGAAFF. In DNA form, the CDR3 reads TGTGCCAGCAGCTCGGGACAGGGGGCGGCTTTCTTT. Full variable domain (outside the CDR3, taken from reference TRBV11-3 and TRBJ1-1): EAGVVQSPRYKIIEKKQPVAFWCNPISGHNTLYWYLQNLGQGPELLIRYENEEAVDDSQLPKDRFSAERLKGVDSTLKIQPAELGDSAVYLCASSSGQGAAFFGQGTRLTVV.

This chain connects TRBV25-1 to TRBJ1-4; no firm D call. Germline CDR1 is MGHDK and CDR2 is SYGVNS. V was cut by 3 bases and J by 8 bases, with 13 bases left in between. The CDR3 spans 14 residues. This CDR3 is CASSDQYLREKLFF. The DNA for the CDR3 is TGTGCCAGCAGTGACCAATATTTGAGGGAAAAACTGTTTTTT.

The rearrangement uses TRBV9 and TRBJ2-3; the match to TRBD2 covers 7 bases. J lost 3 bases, V lost 2 bases, and 6 bases had no gene match. The germline V gene has CDR1 SGDLS and CDR2 YYNGEE. The length of the CDR3 is 15 residues. In DNA, the CDR3 is TGTGCCAGCAGCGTGGTGTCGGGAGGAACAGATACGCAGTATTTT. Protein: CASSVVSGGTDTQYF. Looking up the rest from reference TRBV9 and TRBJ2-3 gives the full variable domain: DSGVTQTPKHLITATGQRVTLRCSPRSGDLSVYWYQQSLDQGLQFLIQYYNGEERAKGNILERFSAQQFPDLHSELNLSSLELGDSALYFCASSVVSGGTDTQYFGPGTRLTVL.

The chain combines TRBV5-1 with TRBJ2-5; 9 positions match TRBD1. The CDR3 runs to 14 residues. The germline CDR1 and CDR2 sequences are SGHRS and YFSETQ. V shed 4 bases, J shed 5 bases, and the junction held 6 bases outside the gene matches. CDR3 region: CASSRQGDRETQYF. The CDR3 coding sequence is TGCGCCAGCAGCCGACAGGGGGACCGGGAGACCCAGTACTTC.

This clone showed up just a few times. The V call is TRBV27, the J call TRBJ2-7, with D unresolved. Germline CDR1 MNHEY, CDR2 SMNVEV (reference sequence). V was shortened by 6 bases and J by 3 bases, with 15 bases between the two germline ends. The CDR3 has 14 residues. The CDR3 protein is CASSRPTNLYEQYF. CDR3 coding DNA: TGTGCCAGCAGCAGACCGACAAACCTCTACGAGCAGTACTTC.

J is TRBJ1-1 and V is TRBV15; no clear D gene. The germline V gene encodes CDR1 LNHNV and CDR2 YYDKDF (reference sequence). The V end was cut by 1 base, the J end by 4 bases, with 10 bases between. The CDR3 has 14 amino acids. The CDR3 region has the DNA TGTGCCACCAGCAGAGGTATAAGCGGCACTGAAGCTTTCTTT. Translated, it gives CATSRGISGTEAFF.